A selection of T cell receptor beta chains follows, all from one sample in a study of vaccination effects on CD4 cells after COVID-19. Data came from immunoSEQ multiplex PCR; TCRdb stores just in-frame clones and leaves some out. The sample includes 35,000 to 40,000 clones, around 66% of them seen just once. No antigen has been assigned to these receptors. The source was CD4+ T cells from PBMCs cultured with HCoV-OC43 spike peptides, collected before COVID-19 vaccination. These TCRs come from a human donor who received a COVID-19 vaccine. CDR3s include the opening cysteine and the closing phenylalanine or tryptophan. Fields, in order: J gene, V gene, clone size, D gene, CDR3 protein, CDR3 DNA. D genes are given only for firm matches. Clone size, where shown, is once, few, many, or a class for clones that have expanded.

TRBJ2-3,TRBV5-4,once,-,CASSIRSGSGTDTQYF,TGTGCCAGCAGCATTAGGTCAGGGTCGGGCACAGATACGCAGTATTTT
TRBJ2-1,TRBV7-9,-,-,CASSSPQTLHNEQFF,TGTGCCAGCAGCTCCCCTCAGACGCTGCACAATGAGCAGTTCTTC
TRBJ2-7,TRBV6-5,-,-,CASSSNYEQYF,TGTGCCAGCAGTTCCAACTACGAGCAGTACTTC
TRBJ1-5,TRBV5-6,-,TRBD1,CASSLSSTGRNQPQHF,TGTGCCAGCAGCTTGTCATCGACAGGGAGGAATCAGCCCCAGCATTTT
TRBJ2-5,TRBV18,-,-,CASSPGWLATEGQETQYF,TGTGCCAGCTCACCAGGGTGGCTAGCGACGGAGGGACAAGAGACCCAGTACTTC
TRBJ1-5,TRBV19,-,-,CASWGVSTTNQPQHF,TGTGCCAGTTGGGGGGTCTCAACGACCAATCAGCCCCAGCATTTT
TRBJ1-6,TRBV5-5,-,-,CASSQRPNGGDSPLHF,TGTGCCAGCAGTCAACGTCCAAATGGGGGGGATTCACCCCTCCACTTT
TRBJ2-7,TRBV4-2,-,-,CASSQVPAYEQYF,TGTGCCAGCAGCCAAGTTCCTGCCTACGAGCAGTACTTC
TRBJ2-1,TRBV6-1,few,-,CASSEGPEFNEQFF,TGTGCCAGCAGTGAGGGTCCGGAGTTCAATGAGCAGTTCTTC
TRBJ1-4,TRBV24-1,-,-,CATSGGGGTNEKLFF,TGTGCCACCAGTGGCGGCGGGGGGACTAATGAAAAACTGTTTTTT
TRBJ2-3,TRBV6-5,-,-,CASTQTDTQYF,TGTGCCAGCACCCAAACAGATACGCAGTATTTT
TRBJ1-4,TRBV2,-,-,CASSVGVGTGDF,-
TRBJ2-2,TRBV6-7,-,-,CASSYGSRECRTGELFF,TGTGCCAGCAGTTACGGTTCTCGGGAGTGCCGGACCGGGGAGCTGTTTTTT
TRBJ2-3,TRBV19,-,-,CASSFSTDTQYF,TGTGCCAGTAGTTTCAGCACAGATACGCAGTATTTT
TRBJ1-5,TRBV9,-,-,CASSVGSVSNQPQHF,TGTGCCAGCAGCGTAGGGTCCGTTAGCAATCAGCCCCAGCATTTT
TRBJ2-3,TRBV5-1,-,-,CASSLDGTDTQYF,TGCGCCAGCAGCTTGGACGGCACAGATACGCAGTATTTT
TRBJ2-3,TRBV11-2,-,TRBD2,CASSLGTSGSTQYF,TGTGCCAGCAGCCTAGGGACTAGCGGGAGTACGCAGTATTTT